The 9 T cell receptor beta chains presented below share a single source sample, sequenced in a study of blood T cell repertoires in COVID-19 (TCRdb year 2020). The library was made by the immunoSEQ multiplex PCR assay. This immuneACCESS table, as held by TCRdb, lists in-frame sequences with V and J called but not all clones. Of the missing ones, under half trace to an unresolved V gene in checked studies; the others have no known cause. The sample records 110,000 to 150,000 clones, roughly four fifths of which are singletons. Approximately 1.8% of the sample is in the top ten clones. The sequencing input was PBMCs or T cells enriched from blood (not recorded which). Source of these receptors: a woman in her late teens or twenties who had been exposed to COVID-19.

V is TRBV5-5 and J is TRBJ1-5; no reliable D call. Per the germline V gene, CDR1 is SGHKS and CDR2 is YYEKEE (reference sequence). This CDR3 is 14 amino acids long. V lost 3 bases, J lost 5 bases, and 12 bases lay in between. CDR3 residues: CASSSFFGHQPQHF. Here the CDR3 DNA reads TGTGCCAGCAGCTCGTTTTTTGGGCATCAGCCCCAGCATTTT.

The CDR3 reads CASSPWTSGSTDTQYF. Here the CDR3 DNA reads TGTGCCAGCAGCCCTTGGACTAGCGGTAGCACAGATACGCAGTATTTT. The rearrangement links TRBV7-2 to TRBJ2-3, with 10 bases aligning to TRBD2. With 5 bases clipped from V and 0 bases from J, the junction kept 5 bases outside the gene matches. CDR3 length equals 16 residues. In germline, CDR1 is SGHTA, CDR2 FQGNSA.

The V and J genes are TRBV19 and TRBJ1-3; D perhaps matches TRBD1 (6 bases). The CDR3 has 16 amino acids. Germline loops: CDR1 LNHDA, CDR2 SQIVND (reference sequence). V lost 5 bases, J lost 3 bases, and 17 bases lay in between. CDR3 amino acids: CASSSGAGDDGNTIYF. As DNA, the CDR3 is TGTGCCAGTAGTTCCGGTGCAGGGGATGATGGAAACACCATATATTTT.

This clone was found a few times. The J gene is TRBJ2-7, the V gene TRBV7-2, with TRBD2 matching 8 bases. CDR3 size: 17 residues. Germline-derived CDR1 and CDR2 are SGHTA and FQGNSA. Trimming cost V 2 bases and J 1 base; bases outside gene matches: 10. CDR3 DNA sequence: TGTGCCAGCAGCTTAAAGGGCACAAGCGGGAGTTCCTACGAGCAGTACTTC. This gives the protein CASSLKGTSGSSYEQYF.

The chain recombines TRBV18 with TRBJ1-5, with D possibly being TRBD1 (6 bases). Germline CDR1 and CDR2: KGHSH and LQKENI. This CDR3 spans 14 amino acids. The ends were cut back, 4 bases at V and 6 bases at J, with 13 bases in the middle. CDR3 residues: CASSRGGVGQPQHF. CDR3 in DNA: TGTGCCAGCTCACGAGGGGGGGTTGGTCAGCCCCAGCATTTT.

J is TRBJ1-3 and V is TRBV6-5, with D possibly matching TRBD1 (5 bases). CDR1 is MNHEY and CDR2 is SVGAGI in the germline V gene. With 6 bases removed from V and 3 bases from J, the gap between germline ends came to 15 bases. The CDR3 runs 15 residues. CDR3 nucleotides: TGTGCCAGCAGGGGGGGACGACTACTTGGAAACACCATATATTTT. Translation: CASRGGRLLGNTIYF.

This sequence joins TRBV5-4 and TRBJ1-1; 8 positions agree with TRBD1. CDR3 length: 15 amino acids. The J segment lost 0 bases and the V segment lost 3 bases, leaving 4 bases of the junction unmatched. The germline V gene encodes CDR1 SGHNT and CDR2 YYREEE (reference sequence). The CDR3, as DNA: TGTGCCAGCAGCTGGCACAGGGGGATGAACACTGAAGCTTTCTTT. Its protein is CASSWHRGMNTEAFF.

The chain carries TRBV7-3 and TRBJ2-3; tentative D call: TRBD2 (6 bases). The CDR3 covers 13 residues. Trimming took 4 bases from V and 10 from J, leaving 15 bases between them. Germline lookup yields CDR1 SGHTA and CDR2 FQGTGA. The CDR3 protein is CASSSGTSKAQYF. In DNA, the CDR3 is TGTGCCAGCAGCTCGGGGACTTCCAAGGCGCAGTATTTT.

In the case of this clone: Other DNA sequences of this sample code for an identical CDR3. V usage is TRBV28 and J usage is TRBJ2-7; 8 bases line up with TRBD2. V was pared by 3 bases and J by 2 bases, with 3 bases of the junction left unmatched. This CDR3 is built from 14 residues. The germline V gene has CDR1 MDHEN and CDR2 SYDVKM. Here the CDR3 reads CASSLAGGPYEQYF. In nucleotides, the CDR3 is TGTGCCAGCAGTTTGGCGGGAGGTCCCTACGAGCAGTACTTC.